The 22 T cell receptor beta chains listed next were all sequenced from one sample in a study of OX40 agonist ivuxolimab in advanced cancers. Here immunoSEQ multiplex PCR was the method, and the copy in TCRdb shows in-frame clones only, minus some. The data hold some 140,000 clones, with just over 90% observed a single time. This specimen consisted of CD4+ or CD8+ T cells sorted from blood, obtained in a trial of the OX40 agonist ivuxolimab. These receptors all stem from an adult with an advanced solid tumor such as melanoma, head and neck, liver or kidney cancer.

This chain uses TRBV2 with TRBJ2-3; perhaps TRBD1 as D (7 bases). The CDR3 length is 15 residues. Germline V gene lookup returns CDR1 SNHLY and CDR2 FYNNEI. The V and J ends lost 5 bases and 6 bases respectively, with 18 bases between them. CDR3 region: CASSRQGGISDTQYF. CDR3 sequence (DNA): TGTGCCAGCAGTCGACAGGGAGGTATATCGGATACGCAGTATTTT.

The chain joins TRBV19 to TRBJ2-7; D remains unclear. The CDR3 runs 15 residues. V was clipped by 2 bases and J by 0 bases, with 11 bases between them. The germline V gene has CDR1 LNHDA and CDR2 SQIVND (reference sequence). CDR3 sequence (DNA): TGTGCCAGTAGTATAAGCACAGCACTCTCCTACGAGCAGTACTTC. Protein product: CASSISTALSYEQYF.

This chain uses TRBV11-2 with TRBJ2-5; tentative D call: TRBD1 (5 bases). The V gene lost 1 base and the J gene lost 4 bases, with 13 bases spanning the gap. Germline V lookup: CDR1 SGHAT, CDR2 FQNNGV. The CDR3 has 15 amino acids. CDR3 region: CASSLVWAGLETQYF. The CDR3 DNA sequence: TGTGCCAGCAGCTTAGTGTGGGCAGGGCTAGAGACCCAGTACTTC.

The chain carries TRBV7-3 and TRBJ2-2; no firm D call. The CDR3 has 15 residues. The ends were cut back, 5 bases at V and 0 bases at J, with 10 bases in the middle. Germline CDR1 SGHTA, CDR2 FQGTGA. The CDR3 is CASSPGGANTGELFF. As DNA, the CDR3 is TGTGCCAGCAGCCCTGGTGGAGCGAACACCGGGGAGCTGTTTTTT.

The rearrangement joins TRBV10-3 to TRBJ2-3; D gene unclear. Germline V gene lookup returns CDR1 ENHRY and CDR2 SYGVKD. With 0 bases removed from V and 5 bases from J, the gap between germline ends came to 6 bases. CDR3 length equals 13 residues. In nucleotides, the CDR3 is TGTGCCATCAGTGAGTCGCGAGGAGATACGCAGTATTTT. This sequence encodes CAISESRGDTQYF.

This clone was detected only once. The genes are TRBV7-2 and TRBJ2-3, with TRBD1 matching over 10 bases. Germline lookup yields CDR1 SGHTA and CDR2 FQGNSA. The CDR3 has 15 residues. J lost 10 bases, V lost 5 bases, and 12 bases had no gene match. CDR3 DNA: TGTGCCAGCAGCGCGAAAGGACAGGGGGTTAGTCCGCAGTATTTT. Its translation is CASSAKGQGVSPQYF. The full variable domain, completed using reference TRBV7-2 and TRBJ2-3, is GAGVSQSPSNKVTEKGKDVELRCDPISGHTALYWYRQSLGQGLEFLIYFQGNSAPDKSGLPSDRFSAERTGGSVSTLTIQRTQQEDSAVYLCASSAKGQGVSPQYFGPGTRLTVL.

The V call is TRBV5-1, the J call TRBJ2-7, with 9 bases aligning to TRBD1. The CDR3 is 15 residues long. Germline assignment: CDR1 SGHRS and CDR2 YFSETQ. The trim removed 0 bases at V and 3 bases at J, leaving 4 bases unmatched. The CDR3 loop reads CASSLAGTGNYEQYF. DNA of the CDR3: TGCGCCAGCAGCTTGGCTGGGACAGGGAACTACGAGCAGTACTTC.

The V call is TRBV28, the J call TRBJ1-2; no clear D gene. Germline CDR1 and CDR2: MDHEN and SYDVKM. The V end lost 7 bases, the J end lost 5 bases, and 26 bases lay between the germline ends. This CDR3 comprises 17 residues. Written as DNA, the CDR3 is TGTGCCAGCACCGGGAGAGACCCAGTTACCGCCCGTTATGGCTACACCTTC. Its translation is CASTGRDPVTARYGYTF.

This clone was recorded only once. The V and J genes are TRBV5-4 and TRBJ2-7; 7 nucleotides align to TRBD1. The germline V gene encodes CDR1 SGHNT and CDR2 YYREEE (reference sequence). The CDR3 runs 15 residues. Losses at the gene ends were 4 bases for V and 5 bases for J; bases not matched to a gene: 12. The CDR3, as DNA: TGTGCCAGCAGCCCCCTCTCGACAGGGACCGACGAGCAGTACTTC. It codes for CASSPLSTGTDEQYF.

This sequence joins TRBV19 and TRBJ1-1; the match to TRBD1 covers 8 bases. This CDR3 spans 15 amino acids. Germline CDR1 is LNHDA and CDR2 is SQIVND (reference sequence). The junction had 9 bases not matched to a gene; V was cut back by 4 bases and J by 5 bases. CDR3: CASSTYRTGSTEAFF. Written as DNA, the CDR3 is TGTGCCAGTAGTACCTACCGGACAGGGAGTACTGAAGCTTTCTTT.

The chain recombines TRBV12-5 with TRBJ1-2; no definite D call. There are 11 residues in the CDR3. V was shortened by 3 bases and J by 6 bases, with 5 bases between the two germline ends. CDR1 is LGHNT, CDR2 FRNRAP, per germline. DNA for the CDR3: TGTGCTAGTGGTTTAATTGATGGCTACACCTTC. It is translated as CASGLIDGYTF.

The CDR3 spells CASSPLDTDTQYF. The CDR3 region has the DNA TGTGCCAGCTCACCCCTGGATACAGATACGCAGTATTTT. The V and J genes are TRBV18 and TRBJ2-3; no reliable D call. CDR3 length: 13 residues. From germline, CDR1 is KGHSH and CDR2 LQKENI. V gave up 3 bases and J gave up 3 bases, with 7 bases separating them.

The V gene is TRBV18, the J gene TRBJ1-5; TRBD1 matches 7 bases. The CDR3 is 14 amino acids. Per the germline V gene, CDR1 is KGHSH and CDR2 is LQKENI. After removal of 5 bases from V and 6 bases from J, the junction contained 7 bases not matched to a gene. CDR3 nucleotides: TGTGCCAGCTCAGCGACAGGGCAGGGTCAGCCCCAGCATTTT. It codes for CASSATGQGQPQHF.

This sequence joins TRBV28 and TRBJ2-7; no clear D gene. With 2 bases removed from V and 3 bases from J, the gap between germline ends came to 5 bases. Germline V lookup: CDR1 MDHEN, CDR2 SYDVKM. The CDR3 is 12 residues long. This CDR3 is CASSLPGYEQYF. The CDR3 bases are TGTGCCAGCAGTTTACCAGGCTACGAGCAGTACTTC. The variable domain in full, completed from reference TRBV28 and TRBJ2-7, reads DVKVTQSSRYLVKRTGEKVFLECVQDMDHENMFWYRQDPGLGLRLIYFSYDVKMKEKGDIPEGYSVSREKKERFSLILESASTNQTSMYLCASSLPGYEQYFGPGTRLTVT.

The genes are TRBV4-2 and TRBJ2-1, with 10 bases lining up with TRBD2. V lost 4 bases to trimming and J lost 4 bases; unmatched junction nucleotides: 7. The germline gives CDR1 LGHNA, CDR2 YNFKEQ. The CDR3 loop spans 16 amino acids. The CDR3 region has the DNA TGTGCCAGCAGCCTCGGACTAGCGGAAGAATACAATGAGCAGTTCTTC. Amino acids: CASSLGLAEEYNEQFF.

The chain recombines TRBV18 with TRBJ1-1, with 7 nucleotides matching TRBD1. Germline V gene data show CDR1 as KGHSH and CDR2 as LQKENI. Unmatched junction bases numbered 4, after V lost 2 bases and J lost 4 bases. The CDR3 spans 14 residues. CDR3 sequence: CASSPNQGGTEAFF. The CDR3 DNA follows: TGTGCCAGCTCACCAAACCAGGGGGGCACTGAAGCTTTCTTT.

Notes on this clone: In the same sample, other DNA sequences code for this CDR3. This chain connects TRBV28 to TRBJ1-1; 7 bases match TRBD1. CDR1 MDHEN and CDR2 SYDVKM come from the germline V gene. This CDR3 is 14 amino acids long. J was trimmed by 0 bases and V by 5 bases; bases with no gene match: 3. Written as DNA, the CDR3 is TGTGCCAGCAGTCGACAGGGTTTGAACACTGAAGCTTTCTTT. Translated: CASSRQGLNTEAFF.

The V and J genes are TRBV19 and TRBJ1-5; D is uncertain. Trimming removed 7 bases at V and 2 bases at J, with 12 bases between. This CDR3 comprises 14 residues. CDR1 LNHDA and CDR2 SQIVND come from the germline V gene (reference sequence). CDR3 region: CASKRDPGNQPQHF. The CDR3 nucleotides read TGTGCCAGTAAAAGGGATCCGGGCAATCAGCCCCAGCATTTT.

This chain connects TRBV14 to TRBJ2-1; 10 bases are shared with TRBD2. Trimming cost V 0 bases and J 1 base; bases outside gene matches: 9. Germline-derived CDR1 and CDR2 are SGHDN and FVKESK. The CDR3 spans 19 residues. CDR3: CASSQDASSGRLSYNEQFF. The DNA of the CDR3 is TGTGCCAGCAGCCAAGACGCGAGTAGCGGGAGGTTATCCTACAATGAGCAGTTCTTC. The complete variable domain, with remaining parts taken from reference TRBV14 and TRBJ2-1, reads EAGVTQFPSHSVIEKGQTVTLRCDPISGHDNLYWYRRVMGKEIKFLLHFVKESKQDESGMPNNRFLAERTGGTYSTLKVQPAELEDSGVYFCASSQDASSGRLSYNEQFFGPGTRLTVL.

This rearrangement joins TRBV5-1 to TRBJ2-7; D may correspond to TRBD1 or TRBD2 (6 bases each). The CDR3 is 16 amino acids. Germline V lookup: CDR1 SGHRS, CDR2 YFSETQ. V was trimmed by 4 bases and J by 0 bases, leaving 17 bases between them. The CDR3 sequence: CASSPRGGPSSYEQYF. CDR3 nucleotide sequence: TGCGCCAGCAGCCCTCGAGGGGGGCCGAGCTCCTACGAGCAGTACTTC.

The CDR3 region has the DNA TGTGCCAGCAGCGCCCTCCAAGGAGGGGCAGATACGCAGTATTTT. This encodes CASSALQGGADTQYF. This chain connects TRBV9 to TRBJ2-3; weak D call: TRBD2 (6 bases). Trimming pared 3 bases from V and 4 bases from J, leaving 15 bases between. Germline assignment: CDR1 SGDLS and CDR2 YYNGEE. The CDR3 is 15 residues long.

J is TRBJ2-1 and V is TRBV7-6, with 10 bases that match TRBD2. V lost 8 bases and J lost 6; bases outside the gene matches: 10. Germline loops: CDR1 SGHVS, CDR2 FNYEAQ. This CDR3 has 15 residues. CDR3: CASSTGTSVSNEQFF. CDR3 sequence (DNA): TGTGCCAGCTCTACCGGGACTAGCGTCTCCAATGAGCAGTTCTTC. Drawing the rest from reference TRBV7-6 and TRBJ2-1, the complete variable domain is GAGVSQSPRYKVTKRGQDVALRCDPISGHVSLYWYRQALGQGPEFLTYFNYEAQQDKSGLPNDRFSAERPEGSISTLTIQRTEQRDSAMYRCASSTGTSVSNEQFFGPGTRLTVL.